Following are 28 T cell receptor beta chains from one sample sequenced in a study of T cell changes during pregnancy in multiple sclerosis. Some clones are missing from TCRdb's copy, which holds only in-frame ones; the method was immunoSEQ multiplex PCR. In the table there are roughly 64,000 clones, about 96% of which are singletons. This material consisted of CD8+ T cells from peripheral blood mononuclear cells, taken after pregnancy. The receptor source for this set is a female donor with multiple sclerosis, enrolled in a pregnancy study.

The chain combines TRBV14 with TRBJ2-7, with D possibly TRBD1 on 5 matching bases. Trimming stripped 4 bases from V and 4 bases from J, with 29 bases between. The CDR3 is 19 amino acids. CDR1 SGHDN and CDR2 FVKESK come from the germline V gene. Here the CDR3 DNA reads TGTGCCAGCAGCCTGACGGTTAGAAGGGATGGGGCCCCCGCTTACGAGCAGTACTTC. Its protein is CASSLTVRRDGAPAYEQYF.

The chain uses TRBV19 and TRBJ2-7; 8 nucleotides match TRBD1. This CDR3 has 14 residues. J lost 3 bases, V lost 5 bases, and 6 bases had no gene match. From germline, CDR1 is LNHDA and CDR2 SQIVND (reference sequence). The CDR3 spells CASSLQTGDYEQYF. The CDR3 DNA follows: TGTGCCAGTAGTCTTCAGACAGGGGACTACGAGCAGTACTTC.

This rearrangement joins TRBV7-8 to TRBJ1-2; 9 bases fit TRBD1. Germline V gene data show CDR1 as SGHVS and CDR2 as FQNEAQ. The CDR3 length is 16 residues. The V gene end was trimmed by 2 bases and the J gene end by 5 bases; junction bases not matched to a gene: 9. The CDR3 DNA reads TGTGCCAGCAGCTTATTGAAACCGGGACAGGGATATGGCTACACCTTC. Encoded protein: CASSLLKPGQGYGYTF.

Written as DNA, the CDR3 is TGTGCCAGCAGCTTTAGCGGGAGCCTCGGATACGAGCAGTACTTC. Its translation is CASSFSGSLGYEQYF. The rearrangement joins TRBV5-8 to TRBJ2-7; 9 bases are shared with TRBD2. Germline loops: CDR1 SGHTS, CDR2 YDEGEE. V lost 2 bases to trimming and J lost 4 bases; unmatched junction nucleotides: 7. This CDR3 region has 15 residues. The variable domain in full, with the rest retrieved from reference TRBV5-8 and TRBJ2-7, is EAGVTQSPTHLIKTRGQQATLRCSPISGHTSVYWYQQALGLGLQFLLWYDEGEERNRGNFPPRFSGRQFPNYSSELNVNALELEDSALYLCASSFSGSLGYEQYFGPGTRLTVT.

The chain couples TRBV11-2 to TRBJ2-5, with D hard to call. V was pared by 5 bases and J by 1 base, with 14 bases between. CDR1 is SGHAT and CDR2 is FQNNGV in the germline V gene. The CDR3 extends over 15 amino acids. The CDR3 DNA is TGTGCCAGCAGCGGATCACTGACTGGCCAAGAGACCCAGTACTTC. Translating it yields CASSGSLTGQETQYF.

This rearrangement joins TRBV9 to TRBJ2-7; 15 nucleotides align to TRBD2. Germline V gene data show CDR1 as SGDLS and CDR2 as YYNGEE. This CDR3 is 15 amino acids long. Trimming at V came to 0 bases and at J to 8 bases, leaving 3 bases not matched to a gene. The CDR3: CASSVGTSGRGQQYF. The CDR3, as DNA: TGTGCCAGCAGCGTAGGGACTAGCGGGAGGGGTCAGCAGTACTTC.

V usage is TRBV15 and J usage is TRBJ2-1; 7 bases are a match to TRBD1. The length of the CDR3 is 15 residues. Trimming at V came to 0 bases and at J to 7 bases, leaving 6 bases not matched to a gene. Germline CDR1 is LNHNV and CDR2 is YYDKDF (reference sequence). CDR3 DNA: TGTGCCACCAGCAGAGAAAGGGGACAGAGGAATGAGCAGTTCTTC. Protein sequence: CATSRERGQRNEQFF.

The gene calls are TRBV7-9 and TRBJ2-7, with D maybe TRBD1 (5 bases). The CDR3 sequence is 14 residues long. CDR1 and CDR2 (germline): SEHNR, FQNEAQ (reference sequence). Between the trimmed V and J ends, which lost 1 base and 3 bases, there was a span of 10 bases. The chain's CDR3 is CASSLVGPNYEQYF. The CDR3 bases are TGTGCCAGCAGCTTAGTGGGGCCAAACTACGAGCAGTACTTC.

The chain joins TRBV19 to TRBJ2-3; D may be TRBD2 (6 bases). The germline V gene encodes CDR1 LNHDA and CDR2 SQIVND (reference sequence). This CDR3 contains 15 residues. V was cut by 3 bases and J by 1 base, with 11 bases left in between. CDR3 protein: CASSIYPGGTDTQYF. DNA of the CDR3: TGTGCCAGTAGTATCTATCCGGGGGGCACAGATACGCAGTATTTT.

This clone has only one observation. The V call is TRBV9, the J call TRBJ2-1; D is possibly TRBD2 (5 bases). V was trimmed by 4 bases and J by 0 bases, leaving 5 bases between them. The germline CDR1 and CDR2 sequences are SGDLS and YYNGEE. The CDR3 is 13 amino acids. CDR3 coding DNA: TGTGCCAGCAGCACTAGCTCCTACAATGAGCAGTTCTTC. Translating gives CASSTSSYNEQFF.

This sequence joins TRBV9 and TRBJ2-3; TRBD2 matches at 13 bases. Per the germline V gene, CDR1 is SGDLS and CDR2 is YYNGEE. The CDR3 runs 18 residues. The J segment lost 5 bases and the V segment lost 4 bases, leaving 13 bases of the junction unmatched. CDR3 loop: CASSPGGGTSGKKDTQYF. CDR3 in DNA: TGTGCCAGCAGCCCAGGGGGGGGGACTAGCGGGAAAAAAGATACGCAGTATTTT.

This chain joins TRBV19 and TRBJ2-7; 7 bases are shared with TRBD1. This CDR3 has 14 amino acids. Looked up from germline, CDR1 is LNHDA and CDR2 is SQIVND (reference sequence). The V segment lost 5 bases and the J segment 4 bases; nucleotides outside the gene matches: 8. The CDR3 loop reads CASSAGTASYEQYF. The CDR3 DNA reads TGTGCCAGTAGTGCAGGGACAGCCTCTTACGAGCAGTACTTC.

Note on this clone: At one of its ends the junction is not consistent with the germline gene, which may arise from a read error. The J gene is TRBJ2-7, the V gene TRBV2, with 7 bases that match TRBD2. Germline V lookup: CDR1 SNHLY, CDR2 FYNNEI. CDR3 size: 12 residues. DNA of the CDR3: TGTGCCAGCATTGGGGGAGGGTACGAGCAGTGCTTC. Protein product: CASIGGGYEQCF. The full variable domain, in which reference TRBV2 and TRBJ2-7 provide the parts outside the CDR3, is EPEVTQTPSHQVTQMGQEVILRCVPISNHLYFYWYRQILGQKVEFLVSFYNNEISEKSEIFDDQFSVERPDGSNFTLKIRSTKLEDSAMYFCASIGGGYEQCFGPGTRLTVT.

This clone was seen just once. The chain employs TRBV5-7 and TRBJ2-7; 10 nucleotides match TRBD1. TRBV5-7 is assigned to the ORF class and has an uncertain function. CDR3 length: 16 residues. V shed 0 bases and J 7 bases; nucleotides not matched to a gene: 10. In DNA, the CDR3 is TGTGCCAGCAGCTTGGACCGAAGCCGGGACAGGGGTGAGCAGTACTTC. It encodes CASSLDRSRDRGEQYF.

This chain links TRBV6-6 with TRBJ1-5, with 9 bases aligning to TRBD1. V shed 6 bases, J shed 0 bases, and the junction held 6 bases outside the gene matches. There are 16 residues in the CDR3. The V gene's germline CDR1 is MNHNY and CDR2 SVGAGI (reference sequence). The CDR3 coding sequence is TGTGCCAGCAGGGCCCCGGGACAGGGTAGCAATCAGCCCCAGCATTTT. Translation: CASRAPGQGSNQPQHF.

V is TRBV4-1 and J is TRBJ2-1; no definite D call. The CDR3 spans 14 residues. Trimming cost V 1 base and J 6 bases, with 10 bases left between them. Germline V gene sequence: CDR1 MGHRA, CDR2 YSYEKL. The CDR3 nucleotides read TGCGCCAGCAGCCAAGTCAGCGTTGGCAATGAGCAGTTCTTC. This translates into CASSQVSVGNEQFF.

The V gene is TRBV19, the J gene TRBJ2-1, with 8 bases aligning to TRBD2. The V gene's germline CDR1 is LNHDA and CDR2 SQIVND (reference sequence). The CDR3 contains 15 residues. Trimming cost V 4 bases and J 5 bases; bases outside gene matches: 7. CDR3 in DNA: TGTGCCAGTAGTAGGGGGACTAGGTCCGACAATGAGCAGTTCTTC. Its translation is CASSRGTRSDNEQFF.

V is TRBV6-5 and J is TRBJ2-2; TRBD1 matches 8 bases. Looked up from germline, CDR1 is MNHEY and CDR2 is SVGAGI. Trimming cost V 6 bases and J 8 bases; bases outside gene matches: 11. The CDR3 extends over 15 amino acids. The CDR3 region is CASSVTGALMGELFF. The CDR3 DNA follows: TGTGCCAGCAGCGTGACAGGGGCGCTGATGGGGGAGCTGTTTTTT.

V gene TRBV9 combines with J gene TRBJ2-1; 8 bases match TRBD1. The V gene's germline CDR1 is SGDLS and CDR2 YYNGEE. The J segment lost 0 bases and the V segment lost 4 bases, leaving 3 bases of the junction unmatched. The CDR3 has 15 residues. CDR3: CASSQTGVSYNEQFF. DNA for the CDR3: TGTGCCAGCAGCCAGACAGGGGTCTCCTACAATGAGCAGTTCTTC.

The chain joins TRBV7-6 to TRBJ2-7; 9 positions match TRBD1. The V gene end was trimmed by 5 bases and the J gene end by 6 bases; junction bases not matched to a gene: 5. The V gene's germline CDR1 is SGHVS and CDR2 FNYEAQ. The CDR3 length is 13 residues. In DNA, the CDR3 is TGTGCCAGCAGCGTAGGACAGGGGAGCGAGCAGTACTTC. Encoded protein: CASSVGQGSEQYF.

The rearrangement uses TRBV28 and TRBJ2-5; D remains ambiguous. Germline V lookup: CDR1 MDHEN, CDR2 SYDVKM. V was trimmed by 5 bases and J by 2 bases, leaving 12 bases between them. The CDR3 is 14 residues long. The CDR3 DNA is TGTGCCAGCAGTGTCCCCCCCCTTCAAGAGACCCAGTACTTC. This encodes CASSVPPLQETQYF.

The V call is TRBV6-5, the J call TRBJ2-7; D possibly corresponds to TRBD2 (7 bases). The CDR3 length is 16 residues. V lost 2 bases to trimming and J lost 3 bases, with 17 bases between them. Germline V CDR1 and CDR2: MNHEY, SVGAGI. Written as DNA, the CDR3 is TGTGCCAGCAGTTACCAGGGAAGGGGGGGGCACTACGAGCAGTACTTC. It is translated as CASSYQGRGGHYEQYF.

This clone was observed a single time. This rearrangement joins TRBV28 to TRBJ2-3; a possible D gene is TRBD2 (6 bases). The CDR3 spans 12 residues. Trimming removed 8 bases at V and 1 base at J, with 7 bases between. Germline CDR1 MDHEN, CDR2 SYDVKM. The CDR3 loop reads CASGGGTDTQYF. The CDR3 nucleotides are TGTGCCAGCGGAGGGGGCACAGATACGCAGTATTTT.

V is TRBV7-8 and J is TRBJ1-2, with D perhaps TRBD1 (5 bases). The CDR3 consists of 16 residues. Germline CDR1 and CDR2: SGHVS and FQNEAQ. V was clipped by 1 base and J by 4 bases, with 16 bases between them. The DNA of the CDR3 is TGTGCCAGCAGCTTAGAGATGACAGATCTTTCCTATGGCTACACCTTC. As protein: CASSLEMTDLSYGYTF.

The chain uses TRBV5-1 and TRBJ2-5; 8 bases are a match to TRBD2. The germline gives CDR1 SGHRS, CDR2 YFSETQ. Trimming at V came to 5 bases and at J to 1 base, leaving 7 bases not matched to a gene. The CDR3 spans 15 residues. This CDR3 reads CASSPDTSGQETQYF. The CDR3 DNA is TGCGCCAGCAGTCCTGATACTAGCGGCCAAGAGACCCAGTACTTC. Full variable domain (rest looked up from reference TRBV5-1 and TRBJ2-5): KAGVTQTPRYLIKTRGQQVTLSCSPISGHRSVSWYQQTPGQGLQFLFEYFSETQRNKGNFPGRFSGRQFSNSRSEMNVSTLELGDSALYLCASSPDTSGQETQYFGPGTRLLVL.

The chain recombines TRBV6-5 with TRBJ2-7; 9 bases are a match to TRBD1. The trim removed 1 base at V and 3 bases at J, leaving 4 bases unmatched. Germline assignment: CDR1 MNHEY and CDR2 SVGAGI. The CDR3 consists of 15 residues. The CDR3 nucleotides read TGTGCCAGCAGTTACTATTCGGACAGGGGCTACGAGCAGTACTTC. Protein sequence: CASSYYSDRGYEQYF.

The chain's CDR3 is CASSYYPAGDEQYF. CDR3 in DNA: TGTGCCAGCAGTTACTATCCAGCGGGAGACGAGCAGTACTTC. This chain uses TRBV6-5 with TRBJ2-7; 8 bases are shared with TRBD2. The germline gives CDR1 MNHEY, CDR2 SVGAGI. V lost 1 base and J lost 5; bases outside the gene matches: 4. This CDR3 comprises 14 residues.

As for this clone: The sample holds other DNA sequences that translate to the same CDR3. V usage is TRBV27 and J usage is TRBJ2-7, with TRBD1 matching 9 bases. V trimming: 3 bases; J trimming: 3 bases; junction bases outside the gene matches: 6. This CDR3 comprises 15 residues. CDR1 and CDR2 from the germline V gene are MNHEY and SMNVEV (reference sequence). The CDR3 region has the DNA TGTGCCAGCAGTTTGTCCGGGACAGGGTTCTACGAGCAGTACTTC. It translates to CASSLSGTGFYEQYF.